This record looks at one T cell receptor (beta chain) sequence and its context. Its antigen has not been determined. The sample holds no much larger clone one base away, and base qualities are not on file. This sample stems from a study of T cell responses to AZD1222 COVID-19 vaccine (dated by TCRdb to the early 2020s). A note on the overall study: Because spike-specific TCR depth and breadth did not differ between the two schedules, AZD1222 recipients who got a second dose at roughly 4 weeks were pooled with those who got a second dose at roughly 12 weeks. Trial participants were enrolled into age subgroups of 18-55, 56-69 and 70-plus years, which contained approximately 150, 30 and 60 TCR-sequenced participants, respectively. TCR sequencing covered roughly 230 trial participants: some 210 given two doses of AZD1222 and 26 given two doses of MenACWY control vaccine. Findings and caveats that apply to the study as a whole: No day 14 peak-response samples were available, so repertoires were characterized only after the peak T cell response. Only six AZD1222 recipients were SARS-CoV-2 seropositive at baseline, limiting conclusions about previously exposed vaccinees. After two AZD1222 doses, both the breadth and the depth of spike-specific TCRs were significantly higher than at day 0 and than in MenACWY recipients. Vaccine-associated CD4 TCRs spanned the whole spike protein, with dominant responses in regions 160-218 and 743-854. Participants were mostly white British, with more females than males. The authors suggested clonal diversity may have been underestimated. In the small 56-69-year group, the increase in depth fell short of significance, most likely because of low power. Reportedly, close to half of the unique spike-specific TCRs recognized epitopes lying outside the regions that are mutated in the B.1.351 and B.1.1.7 variants.

The CDR3 regions of human TCRbeta chains were analyzed by immunosequencing. Per the authors' processing: TCRs in the repertoires were matched against a reference library of SARS-CoV-2-specific TCRs that had been generated with the MIRA antigen-specificity platform. Breadth was defined as the fraction of unique TCRs that were SARS-CoV-2-associated, and depth was defined as the fraction of total T cells that were SARS-CoV-2-associated. Each spike-specific TCR was assigned to its reactive spike region and to a CD4 or CD8 class using the MIRA data. Log10-transformed breadth and depth values were compared by one-way ANOVA with Sidak's multiple comparisons tests. TCRdb stores this immuneACCESS table with in-frame sequences only. Part of the clones is absent; in the studies checked, under half of the shortfall reflects unresolved V genes, and no reason is known for the rest. D and trimming come from the DNA, and the V and J calls and clone size come from that table. The sample table shows 70,000 to 90,000 clones, and 89% are seen once. The ten largest clones add up to around 2% of the sample.

In the paper's terms, the time point label means: baseline before first vaccination. Samples from vaccinated people were obtained from the UK trials COV001 and COV002, which included a single-blind randomized controlled phase 2/3 trial of AZD1222 (ChAdOx1 nCoV-19) in healthy adults. For TCRbeta chain sequencing, PBMC samples from trial participants were taken at day 0 and at day 28 after the second dose. The clonotype was recovered from an adult in good health. Specimen: peripheral blood, collected on day 0 of AZD1222 vaccination.

The CDR3 corresponds to CASKLQGASGELFF. The nucleotides read TGTGCCAGCAAGTTACAGGGGGCAAGCGGGGAGCTGTTTTTT. The chain is made from TRBV7-3 and TRBJ2-2, and 9 junctional nucleotides match TRBD1. V loses 7 bases at its end and J loses 7 bases; junction bases beyond the gene matches: 7. Counted from cysteine to phenylalanine, this CDR3 has 14 amino acids. The only DNA kept is the CDR3, 42 bases in frame from the first base. The germline V gene yields SGHTA for CDR1 and FQGTGA for CDR2.